The 4 T cell receptor delta chains below come from one sample, sequenced in a study of gamma-delta T cells after stem cell transplantation. TCRdb repeated clone calling on the RT-PCR reads with CATT. The sample includes thousands of delta-chain clones, 24% of them seen just once. Sequenced sample: gamma-delta T cells. The source of these receptors is a human donor. It is not recorded whose cells these are; they may come from a transplant donor.

This clone is medium-sized. This same CDR3 is encoded by further DNA sequences in the sample. The gene calls are TRDV2 and TRDJ1, with TRDD3 matching over 7 bases. This CDR3 comprises 16 residues. V lost 3 bases, J lost 6 bases, and 15 bases stayed unmatched. CDR1 and CDR2 (germline): GEAIGNYY, EKD. The CDR3 nucleotides read TGTGCCTGTGACTCAATGCTACTGGGGAAGAACTATAAACTCATCTTT. Translation: CACDSMLLGKNYKLIF.

This clone came up a few times. It differs at one base from a far larger clone, so likely a read error. The chain carries TRDV2 and TRDJ1; 8 positions match TRDD3. This CDR3 comprises 18 residues. The ends lost 4 bases at V and 2 bases at J; junction bases unmatched: 17. Germline assignment: CDR1 GEAIGNYY and CDR2 EKD. CDR3 nucleotides: TGTGCCTGTGAACTACTGGGGGTCGGCCGCTCGTTTACCGATAAACTCATCTTT. Translation gives CACELLGVGRSFTDKLIF.

Regarding this clone: A far larger clone is only one base removed, so a read error is likely. The V gene is TRDV2, the J gene TRDJ1; D remains ambiguous. The V end lost 0 bases, the J end lost 1 base, and 20 bases lay between the germline ends. The CDR3 is made up of 18 amino acids. Germline CDR1 GEAIGNYY, CDR2 EKD. The CDR3 region is CACDTLLTPNSCTDKLIF. CDR3 nucleotides: TGTGCCTGTGACACCCTGCTGACACCGAATTCATGCACCGATAAACTCATCTTT.

A word on this clone: Since a far larger clone is one base different, this is likely a read error. V gene TRDV2 combines with J gene TRDJ1; possibly TRDD3 for D (6 bases). This CDR3 comprises 17 residues. Germline CDR1 and CDR2: GEAIGNYY and EKD. The DNA of the CDR3 is TGTGCCTGTGGCACCTTCGTTTCGGAGGGTTTGGGGGGTAAACTCATCTTT. This codes for CACGTFVSEGLGGKLIF.